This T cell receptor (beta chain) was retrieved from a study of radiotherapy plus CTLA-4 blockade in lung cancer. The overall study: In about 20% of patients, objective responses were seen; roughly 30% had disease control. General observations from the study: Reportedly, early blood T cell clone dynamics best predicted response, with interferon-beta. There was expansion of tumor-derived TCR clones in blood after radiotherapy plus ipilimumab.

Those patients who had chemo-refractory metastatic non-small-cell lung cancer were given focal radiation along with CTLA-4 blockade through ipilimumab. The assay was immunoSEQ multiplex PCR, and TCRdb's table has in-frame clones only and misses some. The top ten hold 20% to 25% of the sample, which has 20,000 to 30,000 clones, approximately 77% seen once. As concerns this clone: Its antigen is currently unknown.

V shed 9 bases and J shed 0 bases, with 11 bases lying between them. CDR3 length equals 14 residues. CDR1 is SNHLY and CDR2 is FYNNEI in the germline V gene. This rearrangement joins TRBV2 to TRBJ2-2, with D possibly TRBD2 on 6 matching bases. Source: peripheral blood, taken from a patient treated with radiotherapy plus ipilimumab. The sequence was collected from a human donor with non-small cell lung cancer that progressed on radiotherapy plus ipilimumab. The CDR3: CASRLGANTGELFF. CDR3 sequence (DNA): TGTGCCAGTCGACTAGGCGCGAACACCGGGGAGCTGTTTTTT.